This TCR beta chain derives from a study of cytomegalovirus exposure and HLA in healthy donors. Amplification used 60 Vbeta primers and 13 Jbeta primers. Per the study methods: Later, some 75 million unique TCR beta chains were counted in an analysis, and about 12 million of them were shared. TCRdb's copy holds only in-frame clones and misses some; the assay was immunoSEQ multiplex PCR. V, J and clone size reflect that table, while D and trimming were determined from the DNA. This table holds about 90,000 clones, over 70% found once. Germline assignment: CDR1 LNHDA and CDR2 SQIVND (reference sequence). The CDR3 has 15 residues. V trimming: 1 base; J trimming: 3 bases; junction bases outside the gene matches: 1. Concerning this clone itself: What it recognizes is unknown.

Study-level findings and limits: The productive fraction for most TCR beta V segments was about 87% or about 30% in an earlier analysis. Presence/absence analyses rested on an assumption that sequencing depth was roughly uniform across donors.

The clonotype was recovered from a man aged 25-45 years in good health and CMV-seropositive. J is TRBJ2-7 and V is TRBV19; 12 bases are a match to TRBD2. Sequenced sample: PBMCs. Here the CDR3 DNA reads TGTGCCAGTAGTATAGGACTAGCGGGAGTCTACGAGCAGTACTTC. Amino acid sequence: CASSIGLAGVYEQYF.